The sample holds many counts of the clone carrying this T cell receptor beta chain. The antigen remains unidentified. The CDR3 extends 3 residues past the end of the read, so its final part is completed from the germline J gene. Sequenced by immunoSEQ multiplex PCR; TCRdb stores in-frame clones only, minus some. Listed for the sample are about 43,000 clones, none seen a single time. Each donor provided roughly 5 to 8 ml of heparinized whole blood. The data stem from a study of T cell clonality in common variable immunodeficiency. Study-level points and caveats: What drives increased CVID clonality needs T cell subpopulation sequencing. CVID subjects shared fewer TCRbeta clones than healthy controls did. Compared with healthy controls, CVID subjects showed increased TCRbeta clonality, mostly in about a third.

With 2 bases removed from V and 6 bases from J, the gap between germline ends came to 21 bases. There are 17 residues in the CDR3. The germline V gene has CDR1 KGHSH and CDR2 LQKENI. The clonotype was recovered from a person aged 18 to 70 in good health. The sample was peripheral blood mononuclear cells. This chain uses TRBV18 with TRBJ2-3; tentative D call: TRBD1 (8 bases). The CDR3 sequence is CASSPRTGSAGEDTQYF. The sequenced CDR3 bases are TGTGCCAGCTCACCAAGGACAGGGTCCGCGGGAGAGGATACG.